These 5 T cell receptor beta chains were sequenced from one sample in a study of blood T cell repertoires in COVID-19. Assay used: immunoSEQ multiplex PCR; TCRdb lists only in-frame clones, some missing. The sample has 150,000 to 200,000 clones; roughly 86% are singletons. Material: peripheral blood. Source of these receptors: a man aged 65 to 85 with acute or convalescent COVID-19.

This chain links TRBV4-2 with TRBJ2-5, with 8 bases matching TRBD2. This CDR3 contains 16 residues. Trimming cost V 0 bases and J 0 bases; bases outside gene matches: 3. The germline V gene encodes CDR1 LGHNA and CDR2 YNFKEQ. CDR3: CASSQERAGDQETQYF. CDR3 nucleotide sequence: TGTGCCAGCAGCCAAGAAAGAGCGGGGGACCAAGAGACCCAGTACTTC.

The chain is built from TRBV11-2 and TRBJ1-4, with a weak D call TRBD1 (6 bases). This CDR3 contains 15 residues. The germline V and J ends were trimmed by 5 bases and 8 bases, with 18 bases remaining between them. CDR1 and CDR2 (germline): SGHAT, FQNNGV. CDR3 protein: CASSPPGEGEEKLFF. Here the CDR3 DNA reads TGTGCCAGCAGCCCCCCGGGGGAGGGGGAGGAAAAACTGTTTTTT.

The J gene is TRBJ2-6, the V gene TRBV4-1; D not resolved. This CDR3 region has 16 residues. V lost 1 base to trimming and J lost 3 bases, with 10 bases between them. Germline values: CDR1 MGHRA, CDR2 YSYEKL. CDR3 protein: CASSQGEISGANVLTF. CDR3 nucleotides: TGCGCCAGCAGCCAAGGTGAGATAAGTGGGGCCAACGTCCTGACTTTC.

The V and J genes are TRBV12-3 or TRBV12-4 and TRBJ1-1; D remains unclear. The CDR3 runs to 13 residues. V was shortened by 3 bases and J by 2 bases, with 7 bases between the two germline ends. The CDR3 nucleotides are TGTGCCAGCAGTTTGCAGGTTAACACTGAAGCTTTCTTT. Amino acid sequence: CASSLQVNTEAFF.

The table lists this clone with a count of one. The junction departs from the called germline gene at one end, perhaps through a read error. The chain joins TRBV4-1 to TRBJ2-5; D is perhaps TRBD2 (7 bases). Per germline, CDR1 MGHRA and CDR2 YSYEKL. There are 16 residues in the CDR3. The CDR3 spells CASSQGGGGRVENQYF. CDR3 in DNA: TGCGCCAGCAGCCAAGGCGGGGGCGGGAGAGTAGAGAACCAGTACTTC.